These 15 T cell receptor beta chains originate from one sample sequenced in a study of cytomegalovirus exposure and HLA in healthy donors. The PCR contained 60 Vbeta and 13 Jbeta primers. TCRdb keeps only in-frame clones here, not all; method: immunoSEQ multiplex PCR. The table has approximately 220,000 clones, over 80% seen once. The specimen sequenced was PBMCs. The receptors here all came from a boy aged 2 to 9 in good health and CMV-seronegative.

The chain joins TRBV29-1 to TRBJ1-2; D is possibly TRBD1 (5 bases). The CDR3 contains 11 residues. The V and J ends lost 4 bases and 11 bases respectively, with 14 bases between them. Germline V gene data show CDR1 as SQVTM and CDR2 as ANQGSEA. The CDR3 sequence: CSVVILGGYTF. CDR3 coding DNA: TGCAGCGTTGTCATTTTGGGGGGGTACACCTTC.

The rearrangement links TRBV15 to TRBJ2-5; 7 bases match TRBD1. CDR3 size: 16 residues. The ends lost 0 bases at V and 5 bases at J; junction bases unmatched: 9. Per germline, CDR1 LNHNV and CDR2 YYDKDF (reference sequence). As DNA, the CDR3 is TGTGCCACCAGCAGAGATAAGGGGGCGGGCGAGGAGACCCAGTACTTC. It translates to CATSRDKGAGEETQYF. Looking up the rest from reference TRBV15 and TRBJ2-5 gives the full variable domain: DAMVIQNPRYQVTQFGKPVTLSCSQTLNHNVMYWYQQKSSQAPKLLFHYYDKDFNNEADTPDNFQSRRPNTSFCFLDIRSPGLGDTAMYLCATSRDKGAGEETQYFGPGTRLLVL.

The CDR3, as DNA: TGTGCCAGCAGCTTTAAAAAAGGACTAGGCTCCTACGAGCAGTACTTC. Its translation is CASSFKKGLGSYEQYF. The chain employs TRBV13 and TRBJ2-7; 7 positions match TRBD2. Losses at the gene ends were 3 bases for V and 0 bases for J; bases not matched to a gene: 8. CDR3 length: 16 residues. The V gene's germline CDR1 is PRHDT and CDR2 FYEKMQ (reference sequence).

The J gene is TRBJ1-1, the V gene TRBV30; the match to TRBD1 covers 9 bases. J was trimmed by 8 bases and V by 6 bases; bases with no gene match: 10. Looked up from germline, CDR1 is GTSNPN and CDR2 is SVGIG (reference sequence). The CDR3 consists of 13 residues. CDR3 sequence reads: CACTRQGVSEAFF. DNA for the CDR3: TGTGCCTGTACACGACAGGGGGTTTCCGAAGCTTTCTTT.

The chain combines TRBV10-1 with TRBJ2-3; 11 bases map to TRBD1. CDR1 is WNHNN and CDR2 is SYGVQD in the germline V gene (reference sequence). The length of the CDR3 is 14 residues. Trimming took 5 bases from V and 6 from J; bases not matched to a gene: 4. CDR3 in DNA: TGCGCCAGCAGTCGGGACAGGGGGTCGGATACGCAGTATTTT. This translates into CASSRDRGSDTQYF.

CDR3 sequence (DNA): TGTGCCTGGAGGCACAGGTACGGATCTAACTATGGCTACACCTTC. As protein: CAWRHRYGSNYGYTF. The chain joins TRBV30 to TRBJ1-2, with D possibly matching TRBD1 (5 bases). CDR3 size: 15 residues. Trimming stripped 3 bases from V and 0 bases from J, with 14 bases between. From germline, CDR1 is GTSNPN and CDR2 SVGIG (reference sequence). Full variable domain (outside the CDR3, taken from reference TRBV30 and TRBJ1-2): SQTIHQWPATLVQPVGSPLSLECTVEGTSNPNLYWYRQAAGRGLQLLFYSVGIGQISSEVPQNLSASRPQDRQFILSSKKLLLSDSGFYLCAWRHRYGSNYGYTFGSGTRLTVV.

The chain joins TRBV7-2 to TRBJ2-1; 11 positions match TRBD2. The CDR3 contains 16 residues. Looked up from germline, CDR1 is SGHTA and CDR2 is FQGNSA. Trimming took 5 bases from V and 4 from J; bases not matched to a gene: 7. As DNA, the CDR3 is TGTGCCAGCAGCCCCCCTAGACTAGCGGGATACAATGAGCAGTTCTTC. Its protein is CASSPPRLAGYNEQFF. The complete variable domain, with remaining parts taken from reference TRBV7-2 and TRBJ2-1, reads GAGVSQSPSNKVTEKGKDVELRCDPISGHTALYWYRQSLGQGLEFLIYFQGNSAPDKSGLPSDRFSAERTGGSVSTLTIQRTQQEDSAVYLCASSPPRLAGYNEQFFGPGTRLTVL.

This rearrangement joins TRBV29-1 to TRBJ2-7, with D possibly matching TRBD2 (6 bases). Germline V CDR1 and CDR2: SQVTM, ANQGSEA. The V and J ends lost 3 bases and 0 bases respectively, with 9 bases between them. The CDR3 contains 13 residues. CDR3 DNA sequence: TGCAGCGTTGAGGCGCGGGGCTCCTACGAGCAGTACTTC. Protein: CSVEARGSYEQYF.

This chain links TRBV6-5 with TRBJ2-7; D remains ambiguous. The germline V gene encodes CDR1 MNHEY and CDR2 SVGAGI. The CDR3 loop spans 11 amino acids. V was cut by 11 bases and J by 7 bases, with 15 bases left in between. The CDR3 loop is CACQFEREQYF. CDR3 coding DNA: TGTGCCTGCCAATTTGAGAGGGAGCAGTACTTC.

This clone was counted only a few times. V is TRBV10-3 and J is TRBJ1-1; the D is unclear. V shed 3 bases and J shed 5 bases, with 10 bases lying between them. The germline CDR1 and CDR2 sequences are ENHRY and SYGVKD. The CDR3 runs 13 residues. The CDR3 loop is CAISEVSGTEAFF. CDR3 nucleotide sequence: TGTGCCATCAGTGAAGTGTCCGGGACTGAAGCTTTCTTT.

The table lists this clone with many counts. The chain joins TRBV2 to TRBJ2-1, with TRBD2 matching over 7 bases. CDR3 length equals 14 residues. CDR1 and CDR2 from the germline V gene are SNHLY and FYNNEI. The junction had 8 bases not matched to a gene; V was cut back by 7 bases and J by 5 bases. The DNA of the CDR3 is TGTGCCAGCACCTTTAGGGCGGGGGACAATGAGCAGTTCTTC. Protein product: CASTFRAGDNEQFF.

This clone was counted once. Written as DNA, the CDR3 is TGTGCCACCAGCAGTGGGCAGGGGGCTCAGGGCAATGAGCAGTTCTTC. Its protein product is CATSSGQGAQGNEQFF. The gene calls are TRBV15 and TRBJ2-1; 8 bases align to TRBD1. CDR3 size: 16 residues. The J segment lost 6 bases and the V segment lost 3 bases, leaving 10 bases of the junction unmatched. From germline, CDR1 is LNHNV and CDR2 YYDKDF (reference sequence).

The CDR3 region is CASSLAYGNTEAFF. DNA of the CDR3: TGTGCCAGCAGCTTAGCGTACGGGAACACTGAAGCTTTCTTT. The rearrangement links TRBV7-2 to TRBJ1-1; D is ambiguous. This CDR3 is built from 14 residues. Germline V gene lookup returns CDR1 SGHTA and CDR2 FQGNSA. V was trimmed by 0 bases and J by 1 base, leaving 6 bases between them.

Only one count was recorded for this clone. The CDR3 reads CASSLAGPRGSPLHF. In DNA form, the CDR3 reads TGCGCCAGCAGCTTGGCAGGACCTAGGGGTTCACCCCTCCACTTT. This chain connects TRBV5-1 to TRBJ1-6; a possible D gene is TRBD1 (5 bases). This CDR3 comprises 15 residues. Trimming took off 0 bases at V and 9 bases at J, with 13 bases between the two ends. Germline V gives CDR1 SGHRS, CDR2 YFSETQ.

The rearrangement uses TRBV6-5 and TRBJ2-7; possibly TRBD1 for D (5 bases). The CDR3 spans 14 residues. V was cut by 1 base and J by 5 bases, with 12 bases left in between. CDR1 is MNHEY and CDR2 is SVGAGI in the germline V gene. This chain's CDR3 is CASSYWSEQDEQYF. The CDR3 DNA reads TGTGCCAGCAGTTACTGGAGTGAACAGGACGAGCAGTACTTC.